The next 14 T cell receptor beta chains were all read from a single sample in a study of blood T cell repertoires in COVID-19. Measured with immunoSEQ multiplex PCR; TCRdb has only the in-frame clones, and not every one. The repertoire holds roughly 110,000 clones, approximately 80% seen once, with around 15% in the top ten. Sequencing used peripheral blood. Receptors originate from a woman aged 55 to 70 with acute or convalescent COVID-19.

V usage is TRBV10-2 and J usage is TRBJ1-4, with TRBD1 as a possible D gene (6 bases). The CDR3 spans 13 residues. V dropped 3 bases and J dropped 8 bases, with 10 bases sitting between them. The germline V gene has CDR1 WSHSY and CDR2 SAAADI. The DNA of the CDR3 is TGCGCCAGCAGTGAACAGGGTCGAGAAAAACTGTTTTTT. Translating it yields CASSEQGREKLFF.

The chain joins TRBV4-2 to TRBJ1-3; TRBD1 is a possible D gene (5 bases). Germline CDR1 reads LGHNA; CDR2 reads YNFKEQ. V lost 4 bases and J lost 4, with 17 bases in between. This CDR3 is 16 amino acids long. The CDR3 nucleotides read TGTGCCAGCAGCCCGGGGGACGGCAGAGGGGGAAACACCATATATTTT. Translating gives CASSPGDGRGGNTIYF.

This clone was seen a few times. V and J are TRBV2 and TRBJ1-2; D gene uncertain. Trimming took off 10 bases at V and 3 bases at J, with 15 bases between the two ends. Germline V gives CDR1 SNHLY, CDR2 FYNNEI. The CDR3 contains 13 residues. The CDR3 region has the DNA TGTGCCACTACCCCCCCGGACTACTATGGCTACACCTTC. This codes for CATTPPDYYGYTF.

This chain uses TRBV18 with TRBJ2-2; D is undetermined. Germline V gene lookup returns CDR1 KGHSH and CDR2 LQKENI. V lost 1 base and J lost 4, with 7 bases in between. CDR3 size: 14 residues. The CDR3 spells CASSPRTVTGELFF. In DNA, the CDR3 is TGTGCCAGCTCACCACGTACAGTCACCGGGGAGCTGTTTTTT.

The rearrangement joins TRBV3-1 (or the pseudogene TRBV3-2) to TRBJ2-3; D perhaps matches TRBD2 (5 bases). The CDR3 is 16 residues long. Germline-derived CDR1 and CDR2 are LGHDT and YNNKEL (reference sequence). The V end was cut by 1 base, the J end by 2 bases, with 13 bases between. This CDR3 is CASSQGYGVVTDTQYF. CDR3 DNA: TGTGCCAGCAGCCAAGGCTACGGGGTGGTCACAGATACGCAGTATTTT.

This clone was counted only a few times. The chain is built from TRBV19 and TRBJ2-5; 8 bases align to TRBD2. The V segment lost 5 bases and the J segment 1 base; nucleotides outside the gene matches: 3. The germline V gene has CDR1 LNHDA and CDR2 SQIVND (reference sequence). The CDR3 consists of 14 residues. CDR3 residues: CASSLAGLQETQYF. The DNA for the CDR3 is TGTGCCAGTAGTCTAGCGGGTCTCCAAGAGACCCAGTACTTC.

The CDR3 is CASKQDLYGYTF. The CDR3 DNA is TGTGCCAGCAAACAGGATCTATATGGCTACACCTTC. The chain has TRBV2 and TRBJ1-2; D may be TRBD1 (5 bases). CDR3 size: 12 residues. Germline V gives CDR1 SNHLY, CDR2 FYNNEI. Trimming stripped 7 bases from V and 5 bases from J, with 11 bases between.

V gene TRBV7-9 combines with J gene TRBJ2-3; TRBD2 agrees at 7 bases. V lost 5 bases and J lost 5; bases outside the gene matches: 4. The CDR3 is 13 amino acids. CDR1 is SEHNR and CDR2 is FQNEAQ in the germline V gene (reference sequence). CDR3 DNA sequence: TGTGCCAGCAGCCTTGGGAGGGGAGATACGCAGTATTTT. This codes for CASSLGRGDTQYF.

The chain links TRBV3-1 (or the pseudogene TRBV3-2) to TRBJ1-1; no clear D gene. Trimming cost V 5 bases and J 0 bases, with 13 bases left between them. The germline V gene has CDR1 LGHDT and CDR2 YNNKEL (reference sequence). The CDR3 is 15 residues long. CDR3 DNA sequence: TGTGCCAGCAGCAAAAGTGAGGTGATGAACACTGAAGCTTTCTTT. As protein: CASSKSEVMNTEAFF.

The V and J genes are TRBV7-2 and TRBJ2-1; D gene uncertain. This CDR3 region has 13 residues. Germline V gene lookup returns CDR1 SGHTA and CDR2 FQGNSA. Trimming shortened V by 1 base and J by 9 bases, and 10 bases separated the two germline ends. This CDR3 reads CASSLVRAPEQFF. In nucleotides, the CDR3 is TGTGCCAGCAGCTTAGTCCGAGCTCCTGAGCAGTTCTTC.

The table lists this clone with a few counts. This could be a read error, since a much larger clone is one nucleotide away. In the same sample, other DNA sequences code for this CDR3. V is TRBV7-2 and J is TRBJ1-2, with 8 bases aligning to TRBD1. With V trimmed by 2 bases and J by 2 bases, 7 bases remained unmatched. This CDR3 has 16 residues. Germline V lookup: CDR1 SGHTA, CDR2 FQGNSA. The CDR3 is CASSLNRGVGNYGYTF. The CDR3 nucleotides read TGTGCCAGCAGCTTAAACAGGGGGGTGGGCAACTATGGCTACACCTTC.

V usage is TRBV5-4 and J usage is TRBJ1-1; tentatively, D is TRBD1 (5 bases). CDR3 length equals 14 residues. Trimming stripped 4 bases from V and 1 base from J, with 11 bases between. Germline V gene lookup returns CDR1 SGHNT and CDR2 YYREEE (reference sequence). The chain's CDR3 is CASSRMTENTEAFF. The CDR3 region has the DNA TGTGCCAGCAGCCGGATGACAGAGAACACTGAAGCTTTCTTT.

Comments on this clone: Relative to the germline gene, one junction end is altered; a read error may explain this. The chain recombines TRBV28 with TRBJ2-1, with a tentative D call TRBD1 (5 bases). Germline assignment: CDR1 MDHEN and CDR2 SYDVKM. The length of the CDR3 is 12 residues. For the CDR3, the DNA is TGTGCCAGCAGTTTATACTCAGGACACCAGGTCTTC. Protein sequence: CASSLYSGHQVF.

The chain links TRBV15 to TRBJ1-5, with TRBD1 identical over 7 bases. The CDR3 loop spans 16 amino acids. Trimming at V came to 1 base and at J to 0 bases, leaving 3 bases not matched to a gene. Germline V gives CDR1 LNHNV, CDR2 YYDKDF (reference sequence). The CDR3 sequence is CATSRGGQTSNQPQHF. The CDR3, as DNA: TGTGCCACCAGCAGAGGGGGACAGACTAGCAATCAGCCCCAGCATTTT. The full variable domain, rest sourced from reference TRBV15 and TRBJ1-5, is DAMVIQNPRYQVTQFGKPVTLSCSQTLNHNVMYWYQQKSSQAPKLLFHYYDKDFNNEADTPDNFQSRRPNTSFCFLDIRSPGLGDTAMYLCATSRGGQTSNQPQHFGDGTRLSIL.